This is a list of T cell receptor beta chains from one sample in a study of T cell responses to AZD1222 COVID-19 vaccine. The protocol was immunoSEQ multiplex PCR, while the TCRdb copy is restricted to in-frame clones and leaves out a portion. This table has 150,000 to 200,000 clones, approximately 90% appearing once. The input for sequencing was peripheral blood, taken 28 days after the second dose of the MenACWY control vaccine. All receptors come from an adult who received the MenACWY meningococcal vaccine as a control. Both conserved end residues are trimmed from each CDR3. The order of the fields is clone size, V gene, J gene, CDR3 protein. Clone size is stated in some rows and not others, as once, few, many or a class when expanded.

>-|TRBV7-3|TRBJ1-1
ASSLIGVGFAEAF
>-|TRBV19|TRBJ1-1
ASNNGRRENTEAF
>-|TRBV10-3|TRBJ2-2
AIGGPGRDTGELF
>-|TRBV19|TRBJ2-1
ASRFYNEQF
>-|TRBV5-1|TRBJ2-2
ASSSAGTLNTGELF
>-|TRBV3-1/TRBV3-2|TRBJ1-2
ASSQDLGTRWGYT
>-|TRBV7-2|TRBJ1-2
ASSPSNYGYT
>-|TRBV29-1|TRBJ2-2
SVGRGTGVDTGELF
>-|TRBV27|TRBJ1-1
ASSRVVNTEAF
>-|TRBV6-2/TRBV6-3|TRBJ2-1
ASSYRTGLNEQF
>-|TRBV10-3|TRBJ2-5
AISESGLAGGETQY
>-|TRBV5-6|TRBJ1-6
ASSLAGAVPLH
>-|TRBV5-1|TRBJ1-1
ASSRDRGFTEAF
>-|TRBV9|TRBJ2-1
ASSEKGLAGTQQF
>-|TRBV7-8|TRBJ1-1
ASSFGDSSRPEAF
>-|TRBV27|TRBJ1-1
ASSSPTRRGSAEAF
>-|TRBV7-2|TRBJ1-1
ASSFRRINTEAF
>-|TRBV9|TRBJ1-2
ASSPRGDIGSGYT
>-|TRBV4-3|TRBJ2-1
ASSSWGRDNEQF
>once|TRBV6-1|TRBJ2-4
ASSDIRQPVLAKNIQY